One and the same sample provided the 7 T cell receptor beta chains below, sequenced in a study of identical twins (dated by TCRdb to 2016 to 2018). Library preparation was by 5' RACE. TCRdb lists the instrument as Illumina HiSeq 2000. The raw public data were reprocessed by TCRdb itself: fastp quality trimming at Q25, MiXCR clonotype calling, in-frame beta chains only. Every CDR3 protein is listed once, alongside the most common genes and DNA of its rows. This sample comprises 570,000 or so distinct CDR3 sequences, approximately 10% of them detected only once. Around 3.2% of the sample lies in the top ten. This same sample was also part of a study on yellow fever vaccine responses in identical twins.

Material for sequencing was PBMCs. The receptor set was obtained from a woman younger than 35 in good health.

The chain couples TRBV5-1 to TRBJ2-2; 13 bases are shared with TRBD2. Trimming removed 0 bases from V and 0 bases from J; junction bases left unmatched: 8. The CDR3 covers 20 residues. CDR1 SGHRS and CDR2 YFSETQ come from the germline V gene. The CDR3 region is CASSLAIGTSGVPNTGELFF. CDR3 nucleotide sequence: TGCGCCAGCAGCTTGGCGATTGGGACTAGCGGGGTACCGAACACCGGGGAGCTGTTTTTT.

This clonotype was seen many times. The rearrangement uses TRBV25-1 and TRBJ2-2; 9 nucleotides line up with TRBD2. The junction had 3 bases not matched to a gene; V was cut back by 8 bases and J by 2 bases. Germline V lookup: CDR1 MGHDK, CDR2 SYGVNS. The CDR3 is made up of 14 amino acids. The CDR3 loop is CASRTSANTGELFF. Here the CDR3 DNA reads TGTGCCAGCCGGACTAGCGCTAACACCGGGGAGCTGTTTTTT.

The V call is TRBV18, the J call TRBJ1-1; D uncertain. The CDR3 spans 16 residues. The germline V gene encodes CDR1 KGHSH and CDR2 LQKENI. V dropped 3 bases and J dropped 5 bases, with 19 bases sitting between them. The CDR3 is CASSPKPTSAGTEAFF. The DNA for the CDR3 is TGTGCCAGCTCACCTAAGCCGACCTCGGCGGGGACTGAAGCTTTCTTT.

This clonotype turned up a few times. This chain uses TRBV12-3 or TRBV12-4 with TRBJ2-5; perhaps TRBD1 as D (6 bases). This CDR3 has 15 residues. V lost 5 bases to trimming and J lost 4 bases, with 17 bases between them. The CDR3, as DNA: TGTGCCAGCAGTGCAGGGGTAGGGGTTATAGAGACCCAGTACTTC. Translation: CASSAGVGVIETQYF.

This clonotype was detected many times. The chain links TRBV25-1 to TRBJ2-1; 7 bases are a match to TRBD2. After removal of 3 bases from V and 3 bases from J, the junction contained 2 bases not matched to a gene. The CDR3 is 14 amino acids. From germline, CDR1 is MGHDK and CDR2 SYGVNS. CDR3 nucleotide sequence: TGTGCCAGCAGTGACGGACTAGACTACAATGAGCAGTTCTTC. Encoded protein: CASSDGLDYNEQFF.

This clonotype has more than one count but fewer than ten. The chain combines TRBV20-1 with TRBJ1-4; 8 nucleotides align to TRBD1. The CDR3 loop spans 14 amino acids. Germline V gene sequence: CDR1 DFQATT, CDR2 SNEGSKA (reference sequence). Trimming removed 5 bases from V and 8 bases from J; junction bases left unmatched: 10. The CDR3 region has the DNA TGCAGTGCTGAAGACAGGGGATCAACAGAAAAACTGTTTTTT. Encoded protein: CSAEDRGSTEKLFF.

This clonotype was observed a handful of times. V and J are TRBV2 and TRBJ1-6; the D is unclear. V dropped 3 bases and J dropped 8 bases, with 14 bases sitting between them. The germline gives CDR1 SNHLY, CDR2 FYNNEI. The CDR3 sequence is 15 residues long. CDR3 loop: CASSEKGSGYSPLHF. In DNA form, the CDR3 reads TGTGCCAGCAGTGAGAAGGGATCTGGTTATTCACCCCTCCACTTT.